This T cell receptor beta chain was found in a study of CD8+ T cells in alopecia areata. The authors extracted RNA and reverse transcribed it into cDNA as the sequencing template. This table comes from immunoSEQ multiplex PCR, and its TCRdb copy is limited to in-frame clones, with some not included. The sample has 140,000 to 150,000 clones; 75% to 90% are singletons. CDR3 length: 14 amino acids. The V end was cut by 11 bases, the J end by 4 bases, with 20 bases between. Germline V gene data show CDR1 as SEHNR and CDR2 as FQNEAQ (reference sequence). The sequence was collected from a human donor with alopecia areata. The sequenced sample was CD8+ T cells sorted from blood, obtained at week 0. The gene calls are TRBV7-9 and TRBJ2-5, with D possibly being TRBD1 (6 bases). The CDR3 protein is CAAEQGFGGETQYF. The CDR3 bases are TGTGCCGCGGAACAGGGATTTGGTGGAGAGACCCAGTACTTC.